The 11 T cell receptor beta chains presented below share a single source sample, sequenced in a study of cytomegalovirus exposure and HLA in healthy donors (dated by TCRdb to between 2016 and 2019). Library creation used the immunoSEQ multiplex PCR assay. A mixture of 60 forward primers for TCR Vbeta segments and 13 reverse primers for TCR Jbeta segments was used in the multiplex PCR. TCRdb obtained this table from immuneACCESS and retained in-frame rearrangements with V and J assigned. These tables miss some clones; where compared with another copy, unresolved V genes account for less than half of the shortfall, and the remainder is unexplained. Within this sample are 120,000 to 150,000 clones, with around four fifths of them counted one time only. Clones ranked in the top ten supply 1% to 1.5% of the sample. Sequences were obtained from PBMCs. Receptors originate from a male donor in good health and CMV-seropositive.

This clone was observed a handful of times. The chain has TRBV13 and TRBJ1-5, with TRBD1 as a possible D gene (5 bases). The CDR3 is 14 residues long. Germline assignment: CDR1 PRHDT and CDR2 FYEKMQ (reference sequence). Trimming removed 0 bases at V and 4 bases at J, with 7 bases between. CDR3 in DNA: TGTGCCAGCAGCTTAGGGGACACAAATCAGCCCCAGCATTTT. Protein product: CASSLGDTNQPQHF.

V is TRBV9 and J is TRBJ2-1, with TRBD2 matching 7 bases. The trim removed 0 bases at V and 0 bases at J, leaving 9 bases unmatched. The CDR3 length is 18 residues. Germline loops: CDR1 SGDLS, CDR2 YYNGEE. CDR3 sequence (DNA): TGTGCCAGCAGCGTAGGAATAGAAGGCGGGAGCTCCTACAATGAGCAGTTCTTC. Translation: CASSVGIEGGSSYNEQFF.

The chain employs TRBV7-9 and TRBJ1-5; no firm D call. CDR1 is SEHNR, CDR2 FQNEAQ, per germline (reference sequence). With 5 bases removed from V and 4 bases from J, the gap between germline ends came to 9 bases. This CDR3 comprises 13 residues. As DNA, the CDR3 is TGTGCCAGCAGCGGACTGGGAAATCAGCCCCAGCATTTT. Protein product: CASSGLGNQPQHF.

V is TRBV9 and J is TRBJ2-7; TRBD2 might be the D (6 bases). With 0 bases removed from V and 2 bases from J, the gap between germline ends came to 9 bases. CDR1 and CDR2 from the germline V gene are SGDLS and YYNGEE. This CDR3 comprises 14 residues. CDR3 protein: CASSVEEGTYEQYF. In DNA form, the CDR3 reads TGTGCCAGCAGCGTAGAGGAGGGGACCTACGAGCAGTACTTC.

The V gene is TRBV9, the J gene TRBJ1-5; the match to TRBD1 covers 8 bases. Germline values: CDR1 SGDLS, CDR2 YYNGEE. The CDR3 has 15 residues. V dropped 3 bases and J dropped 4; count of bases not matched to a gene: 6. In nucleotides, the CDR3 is TGTGCCAGCAGCGCAGGACAGGGTGGGAATCAGCCCCAGCATTTT. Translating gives CASSAGQGGNQPQHF.

The CDR3 nucleotides are TGTGCCAGCAGCTTAGAACTAGCGGGCGTCGGGGAGCTGTTTTTT. As protein: CASSLELAGVGELFF. The chain couples TRBV7-8 to TRBJ2-2; 9 bases align to TRBD2. Germline CDR1 is SGHVS and CDR2 is FQNEAQ. The trim removed 1 base at V and 7 bases at J, leaving 4 bases unmatched. The CDR3 spans 15 residues.

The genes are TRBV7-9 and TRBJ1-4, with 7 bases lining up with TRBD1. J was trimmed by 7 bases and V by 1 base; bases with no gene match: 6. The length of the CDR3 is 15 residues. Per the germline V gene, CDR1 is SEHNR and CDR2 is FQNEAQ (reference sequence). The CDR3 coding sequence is TGTGCCAGCAGCTTAGATACAGGGGAATGTGAAAAACTGTTTTTT. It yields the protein CASSLDTGECEKLFF.

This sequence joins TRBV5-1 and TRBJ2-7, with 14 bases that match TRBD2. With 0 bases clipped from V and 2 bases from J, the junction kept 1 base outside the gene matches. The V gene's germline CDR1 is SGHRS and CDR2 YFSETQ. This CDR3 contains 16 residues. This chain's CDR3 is CASSLGTSGGTYEQYF. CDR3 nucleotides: TGCGCCAGCAGCTTGGGGACTAGCGGGGGGACCTACGAGCAGTACTTC.

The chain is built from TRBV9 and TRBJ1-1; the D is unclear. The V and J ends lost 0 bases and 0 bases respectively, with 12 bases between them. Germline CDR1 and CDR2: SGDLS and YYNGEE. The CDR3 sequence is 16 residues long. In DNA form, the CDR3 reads TGTGCCAGCAGCGTAGTTTCCGGTCATTTGAACACTGAAGCTTTCTTT. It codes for CASSVVSGHLNTEAFF. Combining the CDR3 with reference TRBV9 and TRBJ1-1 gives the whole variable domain DSGVTQTPKHLITATGQRVTLRCSPRSGDLSVYWYQQSLDQGLQFLIQYYNGEERAKGNILERFSAQQFPDLHSELNLSSLELGDSALYFCASSVVSGHLNTEAFFGQGTRLTVV.

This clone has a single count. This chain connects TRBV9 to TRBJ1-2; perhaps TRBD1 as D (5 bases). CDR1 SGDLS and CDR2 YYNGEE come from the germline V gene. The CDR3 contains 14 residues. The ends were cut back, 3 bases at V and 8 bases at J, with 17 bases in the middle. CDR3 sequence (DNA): TGTGCCAGCAGCGCGATTCAGGGAACGCAAGGCTACACCTTC. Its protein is CASSAIQGTQGYTF.

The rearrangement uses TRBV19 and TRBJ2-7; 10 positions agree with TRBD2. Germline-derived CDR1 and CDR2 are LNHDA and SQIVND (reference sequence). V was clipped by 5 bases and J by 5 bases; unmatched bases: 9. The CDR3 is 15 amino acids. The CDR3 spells CASSPTSGYYNEQYF. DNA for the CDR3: TGTGCCAGTAGTCCGACTAGCGGGTATTACAACGAGCAGTACTTC.